The rows below give T cell receptor beta chains drawn from one sample of a study of shared clonotypes between healthy human individuals. This table comes from immunoSEQ multiplex PCR, and its TCRdb copy is limited to in-frame clones, with some not included. The table shows more than 1.2 million clones, with 98% to 99% occurring only once. The source material was naive CD4+ T cells sorted from blood. The receptors here all came from a man between 25 and 39 years old in good health. Both conserved end residues are trimmed from each CDR3. Each record gives: CDR3 length, J gene, V gene, CDR3 protein.

15 TRBJ2-7 TRBV7-9 ASSPDRVESTRDEQY
9 TRBJ2-3 TRBV20-1 SAIGKDTQY
12 TRBJ2-7 TRBV11-3 ASIGGRAPYEQY
11 TRBJ1-5 TRBV27 ASSLDSNQPQH
13 TRBJ1-2 TRBV5-4 ASSWGTPEGYGYT
13 TRBJ2-3 TRBV5-4 ASSTAGLESDTQY
12 TRBJ1-2 TRBV5-1 ASSLGRVNYGYT
12 TRBJ2-7 TRBV18 ASSPSRDPYEQY
13 TRBJ2-7 TRBV15 ATSRAQTSSYEQY
13 TRBJ1-3 TRBV6-6 ASSLDRTSGNTIY
12 TRBJ2-1 TRBV11-2 ASSPWTGESEQF
12 TRBJ2-7 TRBV6-6 ASSSLGGPYEQY
15 TRBJ2-2 TRBV6-4 ASRRLAGGLDTGELF
13 TRBJ2-7 TRBV5-5 ASSLGTGKSYEQY
15 TRBJ2-5 TRBV21-1 ASRRLAGKITQETQY
11 TRBJ1-1 TRBV7-8 ASSLGMNTEAF
11 TRBJ2-1 TRBV7-2 ASSSRGFNEQF
14 TRBJ2-5 TRBV5-1 ASSLGVLGPQETQY
14 TRBJ2-7 TRBV7-9 ASSRGLAGVGGEQY
13 TRBJ1-4 TRBV6-5 ASSLLGTLNEKLF
12 TRBJ2-7 TRBV6-5 ASSYGTGWYEQY
9 TRBJ2-3 TRBV6-5 ASSFLDTQY
14 TRBJ2-2 TRBV5-4 ASTQAGQGIGGELF
13 TRBJ1-2 TRBV5-5 ASTREGTANYGYT
11 TRBJ1-1 TRBV4-3 ASSQEQNTEAF
13 TRBJ2-1 TRBV7-3 ASSQGLAVYNEQF
16 TRBJ2-2 TRBV7-9 ASSLRVGERPGTGELF
10 TRBJ2-5 TRBV6-6 ASSYPQETQY
13 TRBJ2-6 TRBV7-2 ASSAQASGANVLT
12 TRBJ2-5 TRBV5-4 ASRKDRGQETQY
11 TRBJ2-3 TRBV19 ASSIGGTDTQY
12 TRBJ2-2 TRBV5-1 ASSGFHSPGELF
12 TRBJ1-1 TRBV10-3 AISDEGRGTEAF
13 TRBJ2-1 TRBV6-6 ASSYRGQADNEQF
11 TRBJ2-3 TRBV5-4 ASSSTPTDTQY
12 TRBJ2-2 TRBV29-1 SVSPNGPSGELF
15 TRBJ2-3 TRBV5-6 ASSVRRGALSTDTQY
11 TRBJ2-3 TRBV29-1 SVDPGSTDTQY
13 TRBJ2-2 TRBV9 ASSVVGAVTGELF
11 TRBJ2-5 TRBV7-9 ASSLGQQETQY
14 TRBJ2-3 TRBV19 ARMLGRGKSTDTQY
13 TRBJ1-1 TRBV27 ASLGTGGALTEAF
13 TRBJ2-1 TRBV6-1 ASSAGQGQYNEQF
13 TRBJ2-2 TRBV5-1 ASSLVGALTGELF
12 TRBJ2-7 TRBV7-9 ASSEAGTAYEQY
14 TRBJ2-3 TRBV2 ASRQLGGTSTDTQY
10 TRBJ1-4 TRBV28 ASDATNEKLF
10 TRBJ2-3 TRBV7-2 ASSPATDTQY
16 TRBJ2-1 TRBV7-9 ASSPLAGGVTTYNEQF
13 TRBJ2-3 TRBV4-3 ASSQGGRDTDTQY
10 TRBJ2-1 TRBV27 ASSLPDRAPF
11 TRBJ1-1 TRBV28 ASSLPGRTEAF
16 TRBJ1-2 TRBV29-1 SVEDLRRDRALSRGYT
11 TRBJ2-7 TRBV9 ASSVATGYEQY